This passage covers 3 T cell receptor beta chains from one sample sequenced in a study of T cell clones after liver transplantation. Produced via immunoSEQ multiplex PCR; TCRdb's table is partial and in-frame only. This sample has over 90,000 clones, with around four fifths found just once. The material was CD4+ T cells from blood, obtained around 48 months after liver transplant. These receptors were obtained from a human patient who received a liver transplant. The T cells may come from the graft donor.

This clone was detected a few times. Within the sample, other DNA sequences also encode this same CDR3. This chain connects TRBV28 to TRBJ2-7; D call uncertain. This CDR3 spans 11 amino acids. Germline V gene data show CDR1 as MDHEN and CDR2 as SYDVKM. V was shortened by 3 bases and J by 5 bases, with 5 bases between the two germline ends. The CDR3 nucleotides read TGTGCCAGCAGTTTGTTGAACGAGCAGTACTTC. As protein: CASSLLNEQYF. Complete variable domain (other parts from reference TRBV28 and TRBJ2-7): DVKVTQSSRYLVKRTGEKVFLECVQDMDHENMFWYRQDPGLGLRLIYFSYDVKMKEKGDIPEGYSVSREKKERFSLILESASTNQTSMYLCASSLLNEQYFGPGTRLTVT.

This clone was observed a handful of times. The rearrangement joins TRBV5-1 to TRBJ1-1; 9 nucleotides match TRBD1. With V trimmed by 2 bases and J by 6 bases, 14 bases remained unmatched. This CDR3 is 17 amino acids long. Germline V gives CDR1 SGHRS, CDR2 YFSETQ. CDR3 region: CASSLHGTGTIRAEAFF. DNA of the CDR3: TGCGCCAGCAGCTTACACGGGACAGGGACAATTCGGGCTGAAGCTTTCTTT.

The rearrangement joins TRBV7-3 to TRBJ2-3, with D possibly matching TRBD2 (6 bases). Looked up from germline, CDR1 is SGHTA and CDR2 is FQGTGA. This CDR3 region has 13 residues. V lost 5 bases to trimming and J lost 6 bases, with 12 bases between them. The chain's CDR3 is CASSRVAADTQYF. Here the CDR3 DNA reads TGTGCCAGCAGCCGGGTAGCGGCCGATACGCAGTATTTT.